This T cell receptor (beta chain) was sequenced for a study of blood T cell repertoires in COVID-19 (dated by TCRdb to 2020 to 2022). Context from the whole study: The collaborator samples originated in the United States, Italy and Spain and spanned the acute and convalescent phases of COVID-19. Samples came from the ongoing ImmuneRACE study (first 160 participants) plus 1,254 subjects from 6 global collaborators. The prospective study material was composed of cDNA or gDNA derived from T cells, B-cell-depleted T cells, or PBMCs. Nearly every sample came with metadata listing a de-identified subject ID, COVID-19 status, age in years and sex. Subjects who had been exposed to COVID-19, were actively infected with it, or had recovered from it provided the deeply sampled blood TCRbeta repertoires that made up the dataset. Where HLA class I and class II types were available, the types were taken from metadata supplied by the sample provider, not from assay-based typing. A freely available public database, intended as a resource for researchers studying the immune response to SARS-CoV-2, is where the repertoires were released. Broad study findings and their caveats: The quantity of clinical and demographic metadata differed by source and by participant and was supplied without curation.

Whole blood was collected in K2EDTA tubes by collaborating institutions according to the institutions' own protocols. Collaborator samples were shipped for TCRbeta analysis as frozen whole blood, isolated PBMCs, or DNA extracted from either sample type. As concerns this clone: Its antigen is unknown. No clone much larger than this one lies a single base away; base qualities are absent.

CDR1 SEHNR and CDR2 FQNEAQ were looked up in the germline V gene (reference sequence). The CDR3 covers 13 residues, taking in both the cysteine and the phenylalanine. Here the CDR3 DNA is all that survives: 39 bases in frame from base 1. V was cut back by 5 bases and J by 0 bases, leaving a gap of 5 bases between them. The immunoSEQ Assay, a bias-controlled multiplex PCR, was used to amplify TCRbeta CDR3 regions from genomic DNA. In the original analysis: Within the assay, amplification of reference gene primers was used to estimate how many nucleated cells each sample contained. Sequence reads were collapsed and filtered to measure the absolute abundance of every unique TCRbeta CDR3 rearrangement. For each sample, productive Simpson clonality was calculated as the square root of Simpson's diversity index over productive rearrangements. Not all clones reach the TCRdb copy of this immuneACCESS table, which keeps in-frame sequences only. Checked studies attribute under half of the gap to unresolved V genes and leave the rest unexplained. Clonal size and the V and J genes are those of that table, whereas D and trimming came from the DNA. Recorded for this sample are roughly 190,000 clones; 85% to 90% of them occurred a single time. Approximately 8.9% of the sample belongs to the ten largest clones.

This sequence originates from a woman aged 55-70 years with acute or convalescent COVID-19. Here the chain combines TRBV7-9 and TRBJ1-3, with the identity of the D gene unclear. Sequenced input: peripheral blood. The DNA is TGTGCCAGCAGCCCCTCCTCTGGAAACACCATATATTTT. Its coded protein is CASSPSSGNTIYF.